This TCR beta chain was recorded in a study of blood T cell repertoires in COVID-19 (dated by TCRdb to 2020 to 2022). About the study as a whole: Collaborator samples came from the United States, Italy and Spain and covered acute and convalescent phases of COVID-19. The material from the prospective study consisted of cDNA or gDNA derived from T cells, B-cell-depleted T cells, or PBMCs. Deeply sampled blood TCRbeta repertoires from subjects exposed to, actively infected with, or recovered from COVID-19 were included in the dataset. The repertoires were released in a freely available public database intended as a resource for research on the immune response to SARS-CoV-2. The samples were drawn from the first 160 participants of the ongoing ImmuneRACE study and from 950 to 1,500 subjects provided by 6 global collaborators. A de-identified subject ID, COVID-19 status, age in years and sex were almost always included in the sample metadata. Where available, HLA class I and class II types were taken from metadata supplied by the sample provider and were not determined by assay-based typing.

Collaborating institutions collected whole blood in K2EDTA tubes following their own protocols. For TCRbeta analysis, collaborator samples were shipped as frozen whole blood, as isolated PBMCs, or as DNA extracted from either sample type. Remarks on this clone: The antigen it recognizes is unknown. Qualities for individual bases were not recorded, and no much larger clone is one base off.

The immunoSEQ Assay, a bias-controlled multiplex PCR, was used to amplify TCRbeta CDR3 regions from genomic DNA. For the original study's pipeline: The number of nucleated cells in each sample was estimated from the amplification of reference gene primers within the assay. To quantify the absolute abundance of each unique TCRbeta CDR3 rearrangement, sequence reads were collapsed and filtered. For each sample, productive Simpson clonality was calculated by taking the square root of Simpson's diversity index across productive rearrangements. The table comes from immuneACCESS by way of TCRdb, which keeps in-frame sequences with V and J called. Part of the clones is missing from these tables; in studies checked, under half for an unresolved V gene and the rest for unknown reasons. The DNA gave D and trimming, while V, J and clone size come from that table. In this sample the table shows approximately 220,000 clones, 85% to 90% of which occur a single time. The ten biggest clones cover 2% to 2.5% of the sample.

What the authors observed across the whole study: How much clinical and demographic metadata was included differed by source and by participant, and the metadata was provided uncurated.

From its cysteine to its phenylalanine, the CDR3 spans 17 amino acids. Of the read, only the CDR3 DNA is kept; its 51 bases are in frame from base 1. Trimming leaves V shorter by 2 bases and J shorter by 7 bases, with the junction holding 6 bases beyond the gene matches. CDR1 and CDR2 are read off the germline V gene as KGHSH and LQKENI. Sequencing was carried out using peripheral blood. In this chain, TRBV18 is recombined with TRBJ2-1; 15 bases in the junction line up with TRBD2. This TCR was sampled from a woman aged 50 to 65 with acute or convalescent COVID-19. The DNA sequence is TGTGCCAGCTCACCAAGCGGACTAGCGGGAGGGCTGAATGAGCAGTTCTTC. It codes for CASSPSGLAGGLNEQFF.